The clone carrying this T cell receptor (beta chain) was seen only a few times. These data are taken from a study of blood T cell repertoires in COVID-19. Overall study context: The study drew acute and convalescent COVID-19 samples from the United States, Italy and Spain. T cells, B-cell-depleted T cells, or PBMCs supplied cDNA or gDNA.

This CDR3 region has 12 residues. The V end lost 3 bases, the J end lost 9 bases, and 14 bases lay between the germline ends. Germline assignment: CDR1 GTSNPN and CDR2 SVGIG (reference sequence). Per the study methods: Amplification of reference gene primers provided the estimated nucleated cell counts. Some clones are missing from TCRdb's copy, which holds only in-frame ones; the method was immunoSEQ multiplex PCR. The V and J calls and clone size are taken from that table; D and trimming were inferred from the DNA. This sample has more than 200,000 clones, with about 80% found just once. The chain has TRBV30 and TRBJ1-1, with a possible D match to TRBD1 (5 bases). This TCR derives from a man older than 75 with acute or convalescent COVID-19. The sequencing input was peripheral blood. This CDR3 reads CAWRPYGGQAFF. The CDR3 region has the DNA TGTGCCTGGAGACCGTACGGGGGACAAGCTTTCTTT.